This is a list of T cell receptor beta chains from one sample in a study of vaccination effects on CD4 cells after COVID-19. The antigens these receptors bind are not known. Assay used: immunoSEQ multiplex PCR; TCRdb lists only in-frame clones, some missing. The data show around 50,000 clones, about three quarters seen once. The sample in question was CD4+ T cells from PBMCs cultured without peptide, obtained after COVID-19 vaccination. These receptors were collected from a human donor who received a COVID-19 vaccine. Both conserved end residues are part of each CDR3. The D gene is left open where the match is weak. Some rows have no size entry. The others give once, few or many, or a class for an expanded clone.

size,J,length,D,V,DNA,CDR3
-,TRBJ2-7,16,-,TRBV7-6,TGTGCCAGCAGCTCCCTTAGGACCCGAAGCTGGTACGAGCAGTACTTC,CASSSLRTRSWYEQYF
-,TRBJ1-1,14,-,TRBV19,TGTGCCAGTAGCCAACAGCAGATGAACACTGAAGCTTTCTTT,CASSQQQMNTEAFF
-,TRBJ2-1,15,TRBD1,TRBV19,TGTGCCAGTAGTCTCGGGACAGGCGACTACAATGAGCAGTTCTTC,CASSLGTGDYNEQFF
-,TRBJ2-2,15,TRBD1,TRBV5-4,TGTGCCAGCAGCGTGGGACAGGTGAACACCGGGGAGCTGTTTTTT,CASSVGQVNTGELFF
few,TRBJ2-7,13,-,TRBV19,TGTGCCAGTAGTACAACAGGGAGCTACGAGCAGTACTTC,CASSTTGSYEQYF
-,TRBJ2-7,10,-,TRBV6-5,TGTGCCGGGGGGGCGTACGAGCAGTACTTC,CAGGAYEQYF
-,TRBJ2-7,16,TRBD2,TRBV3-1/TRBV3-2,TGTGCCAGCAGCCCGGGACTAGCGGGAATAATGTACGAGCAGTACTTC,CASSPGLAGIMYEQYF
-,TRBJ1-4,15,-,TRBV11-2,TGTGCCAGCAGCAATTCGTGGGGGGATAATGAAAAACTGTTTTTT,CASSNSWGDNEKLFF
-,TRBJ2-1,11,-,TRBV20-1,TGCAGTGCTAGCGAGGGAAATGAGCAGTTCTTC,CSASEGNEQFF
-,TRBJ2-3,16,TRBD2,TRBV5-1,TGCGCCAGCAGCCCGTCGACTAGCGGGAGGCCAGATACGCAGTATTTT,CASSPSTSGRPDTQYF
-,TRBJ1-3,17,-,TRBV7-9,TGTGCCAGCACCACATTGAACAGCTTCGTCTCTGGAAACACCATATATTTT,CASTTLNSFVSGNTIYF
-,TRBJ2-7,18,-,TRBV4-1,TGCGCCAGCAGCCAAGAATGGCGACAGTCCCGAGCCCCCCACGAGCAGTACTTC,CASSQEWRQSRAPHEQYF
few,TRBJ1-1,14,-,TRBV7-9,TGTGCCAGCAGCTTAGAACAGGGGAACACTGAAGCTTTCTTT,CASSLEQGNTEAFF
-,TRBJ2-7,19,TRBD2,TRBV5-1,TGCGCCAGCAGCTTTAAGACTAGCGGGAGGGCCGTTTCGGTCTACGAGCAGTACTTC,CASSFKTSGRAVSVYEQYF
-,TRBJ1-4,15,TRBD1,TRBV5-4,TGTGCCAGCAGCTTGAGACAGGGGACTAATGAAAAACTGTTTTTT,CASSLRQGTNEKLFF
-,TRBJ2-5,13,-,TRBV7-6,TGTGCCAGCAGCTCCGGGCGCCAAGAGACCCAGTACTTC,CASSSGRQETQYF
-,TRBJ2-3,14,TRBD2,TRBV7-2,TGTGCCAGCAGCTTACGGGGGGGCGCAGATACGCAGTATTTT,CASSLRGGADTQYF
-,TRBJ2-7,14,-,TRBV6-5,TGTGCCAGCACCTGGACAGCGACGATCTACGAGCAGTACTTC,CASTWTATIYEQYF
-,TRBJ2-7,12,TRBD1,TRBV30,TGTGCCTGCATAGGACAGGCCTACGAGCAGTACTTC,CACIGQAYEQYF
few,TRBJ1-1,13,-,TRBV5-6,TGTGCCAGCAGCCCTAGACTGAACACTGAAGCTTTCTTT,CASSPRLNTEAFF
-,TRBJ2-6,15,-,TRBV7-9,TGTGCCAGCAGCCCGATAACCGCAATCGCCAACGTCCTGACTTTC,CASSPITAIANVLTF
-,TRBJ1-1,14,-,TRBV24-1,TGTGCCACCAGTGATGGCACAGGGAACACTGAAGCTTTCTTT,CATSDGTGNTEAFF
-,TRBJ1-1,13,-,TRBV9,TGTGCCAGCAGCGTAGCAGGGCCCGGAGGAGCTTTCTTT,CASSVAGPGGAFF